These 25 T cell receptor beta chains originate from one sample sequenced in a study of blood T cells in healthy people across ages. Primed by a sample-barcoded 5' primer and a J-beta primer mix, a second PCR proceeded for roughly 6 to 12 cycles. TCRdb itself ran the 5' RACE reads through MiXCR, one entry per CDR3 protein. The repertoire holds about 2 million distinct CDR3 sequences, around 48% seen once, with approximately 2.1% in the top ten. Sequenced material: blood. The source is a woman in her thirties or forties in good health.

In its sample, this clonotype was seen many times. The genes are TRBV12-3 or TRBV12-4 and TRBJ2-3; D is perhaps TRBD1 (5 bases). Trimming removed 6 bases at V and 0 bases at J, with 10 bases between. This CDR3 contains 14 residues. The CDR3: CASRPAGSTDTQYF. CDR3 nucleotide sequence: TGTGCCAGCAGACCCGCAGGGAGCACAGATACGCAGTATTTT.

The V gene is TRBV9, the J gene TRBJ2-5; D is undetermined. The V and J ends lost 2 bases and 2 bases respectively, with 7 bases between them. The CDR3 has 13 residues. Germline V gene data show CDR1 as SGDLS and CDR2 as YYNGEE. CDR3 nucleotides: TGTGCCAGCAGCGTCGGACGGCAAGAGACCCAGTACTTC. Translation gives CASSVGRQETQYF.

J is TRBJ1-2 and V is TRBV4-2; 9 bases align to TRBD1. The CDR3 has 16 residues. V lost 1 base and J lost 10; bases outside the gene matches: 13. Germline values: CDR1 LGHNA, CDR2 YNFKEQ. CDR3 coding DNA: TGTGCCAGCAGCCAAGGAACGGGGGACAGGGTAGCTGCCTACACCTTC. It is translated as CASSQGTGDRVAAYTF.

The rearrangement links TRBV10-3 to TRBJ2-3; 10 bases are shared with TRBD2. The junction had 2 bases not matched to a gene; V was cut back by 2 bases and J by 0 bases. This CDR3 is 16 amino acids long. Per the germline V gene, CDR1 is ENHRY and CDR2 is SYGVKD. CDR3 residues: CAISERTSGSTDTQYF. The CDR3 nucleotides read TGTGCCATCAGTGAGAGGACTAGCGGTAGCACAGATACGCAGTATTTT.

This sequence joins TRBV18 and TRBJ1-4, with 7 positions matching TRBD1. Unmatched junction bases numbered 8, after V lost 3 bases and J lost 7 bases. The CDR3 extends over 15 amino acids. CDR1 and CDR2 (germline): KGHSH, LQKENI. In DNA, the CDR3 is TGTGCCAGCTCACCCCAAACGGCAGGGGGTGAAAAACTGTTTTTT. It is translated as CASSPQTAGGEKLFF.

Only a few counts were recorded for this clonotype. The V and J genes are TRBV5-1 and TRBJ1-6; tentatively, D is TRBD1 (6 bases). The CDR3 has 14 residues. Germline V lookup: CDR1 SGHRS, CDR2 YFSETQ. The V and J ends lost 0 bases and 9 bases respectively, with 10 bases between them. CDR3: CASSLDGGGSPLHF. DNA of the CDR3: TGCGCCAGCAGCTTGGATGGGGGCGGTTCACCCCTCCACTTT.

As for this clonotype: A much bigger clone sits one base away, suggesting this may be a read error. This chain uses TRBV20-1 with TRBJ1-2, with D possibly being TRBD1 (5 bases). Germline loops: CDR1 DFQATT, CDR2 SNEGSKA (reference sequence). V was cut by 0 bases and J by 12 bases, with 17 bases left in between. The CDR3 length is 13 residues. This CDR3 reads CSARDRGVGGHTF. The DNA for the CDR3 is TGCAGTGCTAGAGATCGGGGGGTGGGCGGCCACACCTTC.

V is TRBV5-6 and J is TRBJ1-5; 7 nucleotides match TRBD1. Germline assignment: CDR1 SGHDT and CDR2 YYEEEE. The CDR3 contains 18 residues. The trim removed 1 base at V and 1 base at J, leaving 11 bases unmatched. DNA of the CDR3: TGTGCCAGCAGCTTGCGTCGGGGCAGGGGGAGCAGCAATCAGCCCCAGCATTTT. It specifies CASSLRRGRGSSNQPQHF.

V is TRBV9 and J is TRBJ1-1; unclear D gene. The germline gives CDR1 SGDLS, CDR2 YYNGEE. The CDR3 consists of 13 residues. V dropped 3 bases and J dropped 4 bases, with 10 bases sitting between them. CDR3: CASSAGDGTEAFF. CDR3 in DNA: TGTGCCAGCAGCGCAGGAGATGGCACTGAAGCTTTCTTT.

Note on this clonotype: A read error may produce the germline difference seen at one junction end. V usage is TRBV28 and J usage is TRBJ1-6; no clear D gene. CDR1 is MDHEN and CDR2 is SYDVKM in the germline V gene. The CDR3 is 11 residues long. In DNA form, the CDR3 reads TGTACCAGCAGTTTTCTTTCACCCCTCCACTTT. It encodes CTSSFLSPLHF.

The chain carries TRBV7-9 and TRBJ2-1; 10 bases align to TRBD1. With V trimmed by 5 bases and J by 3 bases, 4 bases remained unmatched. The CDR3 extends over 15 amino acids. The germline V gene encodes CDR1 SEHNR and CDR2 FQNEAQ (reference sequence). The CDR3 nucleotides read TGTGCCAGCAGCGAGGGACAGGGGATCTACAATGAGCAGTTCTTC. Translated: CASSEGQGIYNEQFF.

In its sample, this clonotype was seen a few times. V is TRBV2 and J is TRBJ2-1; either TRBD1 or TRBD2 may supply D (6 bases each). Trimming pared 6 bases from V and 8 bases from J, leaving 20 bases between. CDR3 size: 15 residues. Looked up from germline, CDR1 is SNHLY and CDR2 is FYNNEI. The CDR3 is CASRPGADRSHEQFF. CDR3 nucleotides: TGTGCCAGCAGGCCGGGGGCGGACCGCTCGCATGAGCAGTTCTTC.

The genes are TRBV6-5 and TRBJ1-1; 11 bases are a match to TRBD1. V shed 7 bases, J shed 6 bases, and the junction held 13 bases outside the gene matches. Germline V gene lookup returns CDR1 MNHEY and CDR2 SVGAGI. The CDR3 covers 16 residues. In DNA form, the CDR3 reads TGTGCCAGCAAAGGGACAGGGGGTTACAGTTCGTCTGAAGCTTTCTTT. This translates into CASKGTGGYSSSEAFF.

The CDR3 DNA sequence: TGCGCCAGCAGCCCTATCCAGGGTGACTCACCCCTCCACTTT. It encodes CASSPIQGDSPLHF. The chain joins TRBV4-1 to TRBJ1-6; TRBD1 might be the D (5 bases). V lost 4 bases to trimming and J lost 10 bases, with 14 bases between them. CDR3 length: 14 amino acids. The germline V gene has CDR1 MGHRA and CDR2 YSYEKL.

The chain combines TRBV4-2 with TRBJ2-3; D is perhaps TRBD2 (7 bases). CDR1 and CDR2 from the germline V gene are LGHNA and YNFKEQ. The CDR3 runs 17 residues. The V and J ends lost 0 bases and 2 bases respectively, with 15 bases between them. This CDR3 is CASSQDLGGGPTDTQYF. CDR3 DNA: TGTGCCAGCAGCCAAGATCTCGGCGGGGGCCCCACAGATACGCAGTATTTT.

This clonotype has a handful of counts. V is TRBV9 and J is TRBJ2-5; weak D call: TRBD2 (6 bases). V lost 4 bases to trimming and J lost 2 bases, with 12 bases between them. This CDR3 is built from 14 residues. The germline V gene encodes CDR1 SGDLS and CDR2 YYNGEE. The CDR3 bases are TGTGCCAGCAGCAAATCGGGGGATCAAGAGACCCAGTACTTC. Its translation is CASSKSGDQETQYF.

This chain uses TRBV28 with TRBJ1-5; tentative D call: TRBD1 (6 bases). V lost 6 bases and J lost 4, with 19 bases in between. The CDR3 is 16 amino acids. Germline CDR1 is MDHEN and CDR2 is SYDVKM. DNA for the CDR3: TGTGCCAGCAGCGACGCTCAGCAGGGGCTGAATCAGCCCCAGCATTTT. Amino acid sequence: CASSDAQQGLNQPQHF.

This clonotype was observed a few times. This sequence joins TRBV20-1 and TRBJ1-2; D may be TRBD1 (5 bases). Germline CDR1 DFQATT, CDR2 SNEGSKA (reference sequence). This CDR3 has 13 residues. The CDR3 sequence: CSLGTPAGYGYTF. In DNA, the CDR3 is TGCAGCCTCGGGACTCCCGCTGGGTATGGCTACACCTTC.

This clonotype was counted only a few times. This sequence joins TRBV11-2 and TRBJ2-3, with 9 bases aligning to TRBD2. The CDR3 consists of 16 residues. The V gene end was trimmed by 1 base and the J gene end by 2 bases; junction bases not matched to a gene: 4. The germline V gene has CDR1 SGHAT and CDR2 FQNNGV. The CDR3 loop is CASSLVSGGVTDTQYF. CDR3 DNA: TGTGCCAGCAGCTTAGTTAGCGGGGGAGTCACAGATACGCAGTATTTT.

J is TRBJ2-1 and V is TRBV3-1; 15 nucleotides line up with TRBD2. The CDR3 is 17 residues long. Germline V CDR1 and CDR2: LGHDT, YNNKEL (reference sequence). Trimming took 4 bases from V and 7 from J; bases not matched to a gene: 8. CDR3 bases: TGTGCCAGCAGCCTCCAAGGACTAGCGGGGGGGGTGAATGAGCAGTTCTTC. It translates to CASSLQGLAGGVNEQFF.

This clonotype appeared a few times. This chain connects TRBV12-3 or TRBV12-4 to TRBJ2-4; D is perhaps TRBD2 (6 bases). V was trimmed by 3 bases and J by 8 bases, leaving 11 bases between them. The CDR3 extends over 13 amino acids. The CDR3 coding sequence is TGTGCCAGCAGTTTTGGGACTTTAGACATTCAGTACTTC. This translates into CASSFGTLDIQYF.

V and J are TRBV24-1 and TRBJ1-5; TRBD1 matches 8 bases. V lost 8 bases, J lost 6 bases, and 14 bases stayed unmatched. CDR1 and CDR2 from the germline V gene are KGHDR and SFDVKD. The CDR3 contains 16 residues. The CDR3 loop is CATTAGQEGQGQPQHF. DNA of the CDR3: TGTGCCACCACGGCAGGACAGGAAGGACAGGGTCAGCCCCAGCATTTT.

V usage is TRBV2 and J usage is TRBJ2-7, with 8 bases lining up with TRBD1. The DNA matches TRBJ2-5 better at its end, which makes the J call doubtful. The germline V gene has CDR1 SNHLY and CDR2 FYNNEI. The CDR3 loop spans 13 amino acids. The CDR3 DNA reads TGTGCCAGCATCCGTGACAGGGGCGAGACCCAGTACTTC. Its protein product is CASIRDRGETQYF.

V is TRBV28 and J is TRBJ2-1; perhaps TRBD1 as D (5 bases). The CDR3 is 16 residues long. Germline V gives CDR1 MDHEN, CDR2 SYDVKM. Trimming removed 7 bases at V and 2 bases at J, with 18 bases between. CDR3 DNA: TGTGCCAGCATCCTATCGCAGGGTAGACCCTACAATGAGCAGTTCTTC. Translating gives CASILSQGRPYNEQFF.

This clonotype was seen a handful of times. The gene calls are TRBV6-6 and TRBJ2-7; 8 bases fit TRBD1. The CDR3 consists of 12 residues. Germline V gene lookup returns CDR1 MNHNY and CDR2 SVGAGI (reference sequence). V lost 8 bases to trimming and J lost 5 bases; unmatched junction nucleotides: 5. The CDR3 DNA sequence: TGTGCCAGCGGGGGACAGGCTAACGAGCAGTACTTC. This codes for CASGGQANEQYF.